The rows below give T cell receptor beta chains drawn from one sample of a study of blood T cell repertoires in COVID-19. The repertoire was sequenced with immunoSEQ multiplex PCR; TCRdb's copy has only in-frame clones and lacks some. The profile shows approximately 280,000 clones, roughly nine tenths of them singletons. The specimen sequenced was PBMCs or T cells enriched from blood (not recorded which). The receptors derive from a woman in her 40s who had recovered from COVID-19. Each CDR3 is given with its conserved first and last residue. D genes are given only for firm matches. Not all rows give a size; the values are once, few, many and, for expanded clones, a class.

size	D	J	V	DNA	CDR3
NA	NA	TRBJ1-6	TRBV5-6	TGTGCCAGCAGCTTGATGGGGACTGGGGATTCACCCCTCCACTTT	CASSLMGTGDSPLHF
NA	NA	TRBJ1-2	TRBV6-1	TGTGCCAGCAGTGAGGCGGACTTGAACTATGGCTACACCTTC	CASSEADLNYGYTF
few	TRBD1	TRBJ2-3	TRBV5-1	TGCGCCAGCAGGCCTAGACAGGGGTTCACAGATACGCAGTATTTT	CASRPRQGFTDTQYF
NA	NA	TRBJ2-1	TRBV29-1	TGCAGCGCCTCCCGGGGGAGCTCCTACAATGAGCAGTTCTTC	CSASRGSSYNEQFF
NA	NA	TRBJ1-6	TRBV19	TGTGCCAGTAGAGGAAGGGGGAAAACCCTCCACTTT	CASRGRGKTLHF
NA	TRBD1	TRBJ2-2	TRBV6-2/TRBV6-3	TGTGCCAGCAGTTGGACAGGGGGCGTTGGCGGGGAGCTGTTTTTT	CASSWTGGVGGELFF
NA	NA	TRBJ2-3	TRBV4-3	TGCGCCAGCAGCCAAGATGCAGGGCAGCCTAGCACAGATACGCAGTATTTT	CASSQDAGQPSTDTQYF
once	NA	TRBJ1-5	TRBV6-5	TGTGCCAGCAGTTTCACGGGGGGGGTTCAGCCCCAGCATTTT	CASSFTGGVQPQHF
once	TRBD1	TRBJ1-3	TRBV28	TGTGCCAGCAGTTTATACCGGGACAGGGTCTGGCAAGGGAACACCATATATTTT	CASSLYRDRVWQGNTIYF
NA	TRBD1	TRBJ2-1	TRBV28	TGTGCCAGCAGAGAACAGGGGAGCTCCTACAATGAGCAGTTCTTC	CASREQGSSYNEQFF
NA	NA	TRBJ1-5	TRBV7-9	TGTGCCAGCAGCTTTGGTATAAGGGGAACTAGCAATCAGCCCCAGCATTTT	CASSFGIRGTSNQPQHF
NA	TRBD1	TRBJ1-5	TRBV15	TGTGCCACCAGCAGAGATACAGGGGGGAATCAGCCCCAGCATTTT	CATSRDTGGNQPQHF
NA	NA	TRBJ1-3	TRBV5-5	TGTGCCAGCAGCGTGGAGTTCAGTATCTCTGGAAACACCATATATTTT	CASSVEFSISGNTIYF
NA	TRBD2	TRBJ2-1	TRBV4-3	TGCGCCAGCAGCCAAGGGAACGAAGGACTAGCGGGAAGCGATGAGCAGTTCTTC	CASSQGNEGLAGSDEQFF
NA	NA	TRBJ1-5	TRBV20-1	TGCAGTGCTAGTCCTAGACAGACCAATCAGCCCCAGCATTTT	CSASPRQTNQPQHF
NA	NA	TRBJ1-1	TRBV7-2	TGTGCCAGCAGCTTAGGCGCGGAGAGGAGAGCTTTCTTT	CASSLGAERRAFF
NA	NA	TRBJ1-3	TRBV20-1	TGCAGTGCTAGTTATAATCGAAACACCATATATTTT	CSASYNRNTIYF
NA	TRBD2	TRBJ2-7	TRBV9	TGTGCCAGCAGCGTAGGTTCTAGCGGAGCCTACGAGCAGTACTTC	CASSVGSSGAYEQYF
NA	TRBD1	TRBJ2-1	TRBV11-3	TGTGCCAGCAGCCGGACAGGGGGCCTCTACAATGAGCAGTTCTTC	CASSRTGGLYNEQFF
NA	NA	TRBJ1-3	TRBV10-3	TGTGCCATCAGTGAGTCTGGGCAGAGAAACACCATATATTTT	CAISESGQRNTIYF
NA	TRBD2	TRBJ2-7	TRBV6-2/TRBV6-3	TGTGCCAGCAGTTACGGGGGACTAGCGGAGTACGAGCAGTACTTC	CASSYGGLAEYEQYF
NA	TRBD2	TRBJ2-2	TRBV27	TGTGCCAGCGGGGACTACCTGGGGCCCGGGGAGCTGTTTTTT	CASGDYLGPGELFF
NA	TRBD2	TRBJ2-3	TRBV3-1/TRBV3-2	TGTGCCAGCAGCCAAGTCGGATTAGCGGCGGGAGGTTACGCAGATACGCAGTATTTT	CASSQVGLAAGGYADTQYF
NA	NA	TRBJ1-1	TRBV30	TGTGCCTGGAGTGTCGTGTTGAACACTGAAGCTTTCTTT	CAWSVVLNTEAFF
NA	NA	TRBJ2-3	TRBV6-5	TGTGCCAGCAGTTATCCTGCGTCCGGGGGAACGCAGTATTTT	CASSYPASGGTQYF
once	TRBD1	TRBJ2-2	TRBV18	TGTGCCAGCTCCCGCGGGACAGGGAGCCCCGGGGAGCTGTTTTTT	CASSRGTGSPGELFF
NA	NA	TRBJ1-5	TRBV15	TGTGCCACCAGCAGGGGGGGTTGGAGCAATCAGCCCCAGCATTTT	CATSRGGWSNQPQHF
NA	NA	TRBJ2-5	TRBV6-5	TGTGCCACGGGGGCGGGAGAAGAGACCCAGTACTTC	CATGAGEETQYF
NA	NA	TRBJ2-7	TRBV7-9	TGTGCCAGCAGCTTAGACGGGAACTCCTACGAGCAGTACTTC	CASSLDGNSYEQYF
NA	NA	TRBJ1-4	TRBV5-6	TGTGCCAGCAGCTTGACCGAGACTAATGAAAAACTGTTTTTT	CASSLTETNEKLFF
NA	TRBD1	TRBJ1-6	TRBV6-5	TGTGCCAGCGGGGACAGGGAGTATAATTCACCCCTCCACTTT	CASGDREYNSPLHF
NA	TRBD2	TRBJ2-7	TRBV19	TGTGCCAGTAGTGCCTTAGCGGGCGGAACCTACGAGCAGTACTTC	CASSALAGGTYEQYF
few	TRBD1	TRBJ1-1	TRBV25-1	TGTGCCAGCAGTGACTGGACAGGGGGCACTGAAGCTTTCTTT	CASSDWTGGTEAFF